This T cell receptor (beta chain) is from a study of shared clonotypes between healthy human individuals. Germline CDR1 SGHAT, CDR2 FQNNGV. The CDR3 length is 17 residues. The junction had 9 bases not matched to a gene; V was cut back by 6 bases and J by 0 bases. CD45RA-negative memory and CD45RA+ naive subsets were split from the CD4+ cells. To note about this clone: Its specificity is unknown.

Whole-study results and caveats: Non-shared clonotypes displayed generation probabilities falling below those of clonotypes present in all four donors. Rarefaction showed sorted-subset sequencing was incomplete despite large depth. Naive CD4 clonotype sharing across several donors was about 5.3%.

Method: immunoSEQ multiplex PCR; TCRdb's copy keeps in-frame clones and lacks some. In the table there are some 790,000 clones, roughly 72% of which are singletons. Sequencing used memory CD4+ T cells sorted from blood. Subset in this sample: CD45RA-negative fraction. The J gene is TRBJ1-2, the V gene TRBV11-2, with 11 bases fitting TRBD1. The origin of this receptor is a woman aged 25 to 45 in good health. In nucleotides, the CDR3 is TGTGCCAGCAGATTCCGGGACAGGGGGAAACCTAACTATGGCTACACCTTC. This gives the protein CASRFRDRGKPNYGYTF.